This T cell receptor beta chain comes out of a study of regulatory T cells in long-lasting Graves disease. Study in general: The term persistent Graves' disease signified upward of 5 years on antithyroid drugs with positive TSH receptor antibodies.

Germline trimming cut 4 bases from V and 0 bases from J; bases unmatched to any gene: 6. The germline gives CDR1 SGHRS, CDR2 YFSETQ. CDR3 length: 15 residues. Noted time point: persistent/refractory GD, antithyroid drugs over 5 years with positive TRAb. Scientists built the TCR library using RNA that was extracted from PBMCs. The guidelines of the American Thyroid Association were the basis for diagnosing Graves' disease. Blood from the periphery, about 9.2 milliliters in all, was drawn into EDTA tubes. Whole-study findings and limits: The number of shared public clonotypes was higher in persistent patients (around 2,700) than new patients (roughly 970).

Relying on iRepertoire HTBI primers and Arm-PCR of CDR3 regions, the team built TCR beta libraries. TCRdb itself ran the multiplex PCR reads through MiXCR, one entry per CDR3 protein. Found here are roughly 470,000 distinct CDR3 sequences, around 21% of them singletons; the top ten hold approximately 8%. Comment on this clonotype: Its antigen is not known.

The sample consisted of peripheral blood mononuclear cells (PBMCs), taken when the disease was refractory, from a patient treated with antithyroid drugs. The rearrangement links TRBV5-1 to TRBJ2-7; 8 bases map to TRBD1. The sequence derives from a female donor with Graves disease. As DNA, the CDR3 is TGCGCCAGCAGCCGAGGGCAGGGGGCCTCCTACGAGCAGTACTTC. Amino acid sequence: CASSRGQGASYEQYF.